These T cell receptor beta chains were read from a single sample in a study of radiotherapy plus CTLA-4 blockade in lung cancer. Profiling relied on immunoSEQ multiplex PCR, and the TCRdb table lists in-frame clones only, not all of them. The sample shows approximately 60,000 clones, 77% of them seen only once. Sample: peripheral blood, taken from a patient treated with radiotherapy plus ipilimumab. Receptor source: a human donor with non-small cell lung cancer who had a complete response to radiotherapy plus ipilimumab. CDR3s include the opening cysteine and the closing phenylalanine or tryptophan. The D gene is left open where the match is weak. Clone size is shown for a subset of rows, as once, few, many or a class of expanded clone.

v_gene	abundance	j_gene	d_gene	CDR3aa	CDR3nt
TRBV25-1	NA	TRBJ2-1	NA	CASSLPREEQFF	TGTGCCAGCAGCCTGCCCCGGGAGGAGCAGTTCTTC
TRBV15	NA	TRBJ1-5	NA	CATSREGQNNQPQHF	TGTGCCACCAGCAGAGAAGGTCAGAATAATCAGCCCCAGCATTTT
TRBV5-1	NA	TRBJ2-3	NA	CASSIRVAGTDTQYF	TGCGCCAGCAGCATTAGAGTGGCCGGCACAGATACGCAGTATTTT
TRBV6-1	NA	TRBJ2-5	NA	CASSKARQGEGGTQYF	TGTGCCAGCAGTAAAGCCCGACAGGGTGAGGGGGGGACCCAGTACTTC
TRBV27	NA	TRBJ2-3	NA	CASARRETDTQYF	TGTGCCAGCGCACGGAGGGAGACAGATACGCAGTATTTT
TRBV10-2	few	TRBJ2-6	NA	CASSSQGAGANVLTF	TGCGCCAGCAGTAGCCAGGGTGCTGGGGCCAACGTCCTGACTTTC
TRBV9	once	TRBJ2-1	TRBD2	CASSVVGGAAGEAGEQFF	TGTGCCAGCAGCGTAGTAGGAGGTGCGGCGGGAGAGGCGGGTGAGCAGTTCTTC
TRBV14	NA	TRBJ2-5	NA	CASSQDFQETQYF	TGTGCCAGCAGCCAAGATTTCCAAGAGACCCAGTACTTC
TRBV27	NA	TRBJ1-2	NA	CASTSWGTEDYGYTF	TGTGCCAGCACCTCCTGGGGGACGGAGGATTATGGCTACACCTTC
TRBV27	NA	TRBJ1-4	TRBD1	CASRQGAVEKLFF	TGTGCCAGCAGACAGGGGGCAGTTGAAAAACTGTTTTTT
TRBV7-2	NA	TRBJ2-2	NA	CASSLLTKELFF	TGTGCCAGCAGCTTATTAACCAAGGAGCTGTTTTTT
TRBV9	NA	TRBJ1-2	TRBD1	CASSVDPTGRNYGYTF	TGTGCCAGCAGCGTAGATCCGACAGGGAGGAACTATGGCTACACCTTC
TRBV30	NA	TRBJ2-2	NA	CAWSRRGNTGELFF	TGTGCCTGGAGTCGGAGGGGGAACACCGGGGAGCTGTTTTTT
TRBV4-1	once	TRBJ2-5	TRBD1	CASSRDRGEETQYF	TGCGCCAGCAGCCGGGACAGGGGGGAAGAGACCCAGTACTTC
TRBV30	NA	TRBJ2-5	NA	CAWSVPGKTQYF	TGTGCCTGGAGTGTCCCCGGGAAGACCCAGTACTTC
TRBV30	NA	TRBJ2-2	TRBD1	CAWSAGTGVFSNTGELFF	TGTGCCTGGAGTGCCGGGACAGGGGTCTTTTCGAACACCGGGGAGCTGTTTTTT
TRBV5-4	NA	TRBJ2-3	TRBD2	CASSFSGGGADTQYF	TGTGCCAGCAGCTTTAGCGGGGGGGGAGCAGATACGCAGTATTTT
TRBV7-2	NA	TRBJ2-2	NA	CASSPRVPGELFF	TGTGCCAGCAGCCCTAGGGTCCCCGGGGAGCTGTTTTTT
TRBV30	NA	TRBJ1-5	NA	CAWRDSRAPGSNQPQHF	TGTGCCTGGAGGGACTCCCGGGCCCCTGGGAGCAATCAGCCCCAGCATTTT
TRBV27	NA	TRBJ1-4	TRBD1	CASRPPGQGFSATNEKLFF	TGTGCCAGCAGACCCCCGGGACAGGGCTTTTCTGCAACTAATGAAAAACTGTTTTTT
TRBV30	NA	TRBJ1-3	TRBD1	CAWSTTGFWDTIYF	TGTGCCTGGAGTACGACAGGGTTTTGGGACACCATATATTTT
TRBV7-2	NA	TRBJ2-7	TRBD1	CASSSSWDSYEQYF	TGTGCCAGCAGCTCTTCATGGGACAGCTACGAGCAGTACTTC
TRBV4-1	NA	TRBJ1-6	NA	CASSQGRRGDSPLHF	TGCGCCAGCAGCCAAGGTAGGAGGGGGGATTCACCCCTCCACTTT
TRBV5-6	NA	TRBJ1-2	TRBD1	CASTGQGVPYGYTF	TGTGCCAGCACGGGACAGGGGGTCCCCTATGGCTACACCTTC
TRBV6-5	NA	TRBJ1-5	TRBD1	CASRGQGGDQPQHF	TGTGCCAGCAGGGGACAGGGAGGGGATCAGCCCCAGCATTTT
TRBV7-9	NA	TRBJ2-7	NA	CASSPNPDSYEQYF	TGTGCCAGCAGCCCCAACCCGGACAGCTACGAGCAGTACTTC
TRBV5-4	NA	TRBJ2-7	TRBD1	CASSPDRGRDEQYF	TGTGCCAGCAGCCCGGACAGGGGGCGAGACGAGCAGTACTTC
TRBV27	NA	TRBJ2-5	TRBD1	CASRGQGGETQYF	TGTGCCAGCAGGGGACAGGGCGGAGAGACCCAGTACTTC
TRBV2	NA	TRBJ2-7	NA	CASSASSGTGTYEQYF	TGTGCCAGCAGTGCAAGTTCTGGGACCGGCACCTACGAGCAGTACTTC
TRBV2	NA	TRBJ1-1	TRBD1	CASRYRGNTEAFF	TGTGCCAGCAGGTACAGGGGGAACACTGAAGCTTTCTTT
TRBV6-1	NA	TRBJ2-2	NA	CASSTTRSGTGELFF	TGTGCCAGCTCGACAACAAGGAGTGGAACCGGGGAGCTGTTTTTT
TRBV20-1	NA	TRBJ1-2	NA	CSARGHLRYTF	TGCAGTGCTAGAGGTCACCTTCGCTACACCTTC
TRBV5-1	NA	TRBJ2-1	TRBD2	CASTPSNLAGEDEQFF	TGCGCCAGCACCCCTTCAAATTTAGCGGGAGAGGATGAGCAGTTCTTC
TRBV29-1	NA	TRBJ2-5	TRBD1	CSVEEGQGVETQYF	TGCAGCGTGGAAGAGGGACAGGGGGTAGAGACCCAGTACTTC
TRBV13	NA	TRBJ2-1	TRBD2	CASSSTGLAEDNEQFF	TGTGCCAGCAGCTCCACGGGACTAGCAGAAGACAATGAGCAGTTCTTC
TRBV27	NA	TRBJ2-3	TRBD1	CASSHEQGTGGDTQYF	TGTGCCAGCAGTCACGAACAAGGGACAGGGGGTGATACGCAGTATTTT
TRBV7-9	NA	TRBJ2-7	NA	CASSLGQHTYEQYF	TGTGCCAGCTCCCTTGGGCAGCATACCTACGAGCAGTACTTC